The 29 T cell receptor beta chains reported below all come from one sample, sequenced in a study of Ad26.COV2.S vaccination and SARS-CoV-2 variants. Treatment described: some 20 received Ad26.COV2.S at low or high dose, single or two shots; a few received placebo; per-sample allocation not given. Day 63 after the first vaccine or placebo injection was the time point for sampling. This table comes from immunoSEQ multiplex PCR, and its TCRdb copy is limited to in-frame clones, with some not included. The sample lists about 350,000 clones; less than 90% were seen once. Specimen: peripheral blood, collected in a trial of Ad26.COV2.S vaccine versus placebo. Receptors originate from a person aged 18-60 years who received the Ad26.COV2.S COVID-19 vaccine or a placebo.

The rearrangement joins TRBV3-1 (or the pseudogene TRBV3-2) to TRBJ1-6, with D unclear. Germline values: CDR1 LGHDT, CDR2 YNNKEL (reference sequence). This CDR3 has 13 residues. Deletions cut 2 bases from V and 8 bases from J, with 7 bases between. The CDR3 sequence: CASSQIEDSPLHF. The CDR3 nucleotides read TGTGCCAGCAGCCAAATTGAGGATTCACCCCTCCACTTT.

This clone was picked up one time. This chain links TRBV12-3 or TRBV12-4 with TRBJ1-3; D unclear. V shed 10 bases and J shed 1 base, with 11 bases lying between them. The CDR3 has 13 residues. Written as DNA, the CDR3 is TGTGCCATCCATAGCGGGTCTGGAAACACCATATATTTT. Translation: CAIHSGSGNTIYF.

The J gene is TRBJ1-3, the V gene TRBV18; D perhaps matches TRBD1 (5 bases). The germline CDR1 and CDR2 sequences are KGHSH and LQKENI. The V end was cut by 3 bases, the J end by 2 bases, with 14 bases between. CDR3 length equals 16 residues. CDR3 sequence: CASSPKTASPGNTIYF. As DNA, the CDR3 is TGTGCCAGCTCACCGAAGACAGCTTCGCCTGGAAACACCATATATTTT.

The chain couples TRBV7-9 to TRBJ2-2; no clear D. Germline CDR1 SEHNR, CDR2 FQNEAQ (reference sequence). The CDR3 has 14 residues. The V end was cut by 4 bases, the J end by 9 bases, with 15 bases between. The CDR3 DNA sequence: TGTGCCAGCAGCTCACTTTCGAGGTACCGGGAGCTGTTTTTT. Residues: CASSSLSRYRELFF.

This rearrangement joins TRBV29-1 to TRBJ2-3; no clear D gene. The CDR3 spans 11 residues. Trimming stripped 7 bases from V and 1 base from J, with 6 bases between. Germline lookup yields CDR1 SQVTM and CDR2 ANQGSEA. CDR3 bases: TGCAGCGGGCGGCGCACAGATACGCAGTATTTT. Translating gives CSGRRTDTQYF.

The chain combines TRBV6-5 with TRBJ1-5; D is ambiguous. V gave up 6 bases and J gave up 4 bases, with 10 bases separating them. CDR1 and CDR2 (germline): MNHEY, SVGAGI. CDR3 size: 13 residues. In DNA form, the CDR3 reads TGTGCCAGCAGCTCAGCACCGAATCAGCCCCAGCATTTT. Translation gives CASSSAPNQPQHF.

The chain is built from TRBV5-1 and TRBJ1-1; 11 nucleotides agree with TRBD1. Germline V gives CDR1 SGHRS, CDR2 YFSETQ. The CDR3 sequence is 14 residues long. Germline trimming cut 4 bases from V and 1 base from J; bases unmatched to any gene: 0. The CDR3 is CASSGTGGNTEAFF. DNA of the CDR3: TGCGCCAGCAGCGGGACAGGGGGGAACACTGAAGCTTTCTTT.

The V call is TRBV4-2, the J call TRBJ1-2, with D uncertain. There are 15 residues in the CDR3. The germline CDR1 and CDR2 sequences are LGHNA and YNFKEQ. The V end was cut by 0 bases, the J end by 5 bases, with 13 bases between. CDR3 amino acids: CASSQDGTATYGYTF. The CDR3 DNA follows: TGTGCCAGCAGCCAAGATGGAACGGCCACTTATGGCTACACCTTC.

The chain employs TRBV7-2 and TRBJ2-1, with D possibly TRBD2 on 6 matching bases. Germline CDR1 and CDR2: SGHTA and FQGNSA. CDR3 size: 16 residues. V was trimmed by 5 bases and J by 10 bases, leaving 24 bases between them. CDR3 sequence reads: CASSQPTGLPIVEQFF. For the CDR3, the DNA is TGTGCCAGCAGCCAACCCACGGGACTCCCGATCGTGGAGCAGTTCTTC.

This sequence joins TRBV6-4 and TRBJ1-2; 10 bases map to TRBD1. Germline CDR1 is MRHNA and CDR2 is SNTAGT. The CDR3 extends over 14 amino acids. V lost 2 bases to trimming and J lost 7 bases; unmatched junction nucleotides: 4. CDR3 sequence reads: CASSDARTGGGYTF. DNA of the CDR3: TGTGCCAGCAGTGACGCGAGGACAGGGGGTGGCTACACCTTC.

The V call is TRBV7-9, the J call TRBJ1-6; D is unclear. CDR1 and CDR2 from the germline V gene are SEHNR and FQNEAQ (reference sequence). This CDR3 spans 14 amino acids. V shed 2 bases and J shed 5 bases, with 7 bases lying between them. The CDR3 DNA sequence: TGTGCCAGCAGCTTACCTTCTAATAATTCACCCCTCCACTTT. Its protein is CASSLPSNNSPLHF.

The V gene is TRBV11-2, the J gene TRBJ2-1, with D possibly being TRBD2 (6 bases). With 5 bases removed from V and 7 bases from J, the gap between germline ends came to 21 bases. Germline CDR1 reads SGHAT; CDR2 reads FQNNGV. The CDR3 has 16 residues. The CDR3 here is CASSPVDGREQNEQFF. CDR3 bases: TGTGCCAGCAGCCCGGTAGACGGGAGAGAGCAAAATGAGCAGTTCTTC.

The chain recombines TRBV10-3 with TRBJ1-1; D is undetermined. This CDR3 is 15 amino acids long. Trimming removed 4 bases at V and 3 bases at J, with 15 bases between. In germline, CDR1 is ENHRY, CDR2 SYGVKD. The CDR3 here is CAISATSDGYTEAFF. The DNA for the CDR3 is TGTGCCATCAGTGCGACCAGCGACGGGTACACTGAAGCTTTCTTT.

This clone was seen once. This chain uses TRBV28 with TRBJ2-1, with a weak D call TRBD2 (6 bases). Trimming took 5 bases from V and 1 from J, leaving 12 bases between them. Per germline, CDR1 MDHEN and CDR2 SYDVKM. The CDR3 runs to 15 residues. The CDR3 is CASSPRLVSYNEQFF. CDR3 nucleotide sequence: TGTGCCAGCAGTCCTCGACTAGTTTCCTACAATGAGCAGTTCTTC.

The chain recombines TRBV4-1 with TRBJ2-5; D ambiguous. Germline V lookup: CDR1 MGHRA, CDR2 YSYEKL. Between the trimmed V and J ends, which lost 2 bases and 1 base, there was a span of 5 bases. CDR3 length equals 13 residues. CDR3 sequence (DNA): TGCGCCAGCAGCCAACTGGGCCAAGAGACCCAGTACTTC. It translates to CASSQLGQETQYF.

The gene calls are TRBV30 and TRBJ1-2, with 7 bases identical to TRBD1. The CDR3 extends over 14 amino acids. From germline, CDR1 is GTSNPN and CDR2 SVGIG (reference sequence). Losses at the gene ends were 4 bases for V and 4 bases for J; bases not matched to a gene: 9. CDR3 bases: TGTGCCTGGACTACCGGGACAGCTTTCTATGGCTACACCTTC. Translated, it gives CAWTTGTAFYGYTF.

The gene calls are TRBV5-6 and TRBJ1-2; no reliable D call. CDR1 is SGHDT, CDR2 YYEEEE, per germline. CDR3 length equals 13 residues. The V gene lost 0 bases and the J gene lost 8 bases, with 11 bases spanning the gap. CDR3 loop: CASSLGRLGGYTF. In nucleotides, the CDR3 is TGTGCCAGCAGCTTGGGACGGTTGGGAGGCTACACCTTC.

V usage is TRBV3-1 (or the pseudogene TRBV3-2) and J usage is TRBJ2-4; TRBD1 matches 8 bases. This CDR3 comprises 13 residues. Germline CDR1 reads LGHDT; CDR2 reads YNNKEL (reference sequence). With 0 bases clipped from V and 8 bases from J, the junction kept 0 bases outside the gene matches. CDR3 in amino acids: CASSQEGQDIQYF. The CDR3 DNA reads TGTGCCAGCAGCCAAGAGGGACAGGACATTCAGTACTTC.

This chain connects TRBV3-1 (or the pseudogene TRBV3-2) to TRBJ2-2; D not certain. The germline V gene has CDR1 LGHDT and CDR2 YNNKEL (reference sequence). The length of the CDR3 is 14 residues. The germline V and J ends were trimmed by 4 bases and 6 bases, with 12 bases remaining between them. The CDR3 sequence is CASSPRVASGELFF. DNA for the CDR3: TGTGCCAGCAGCCCCCGGGTAGCTTCCGGGGAGCTGTTTTTT.

The chain has TRBV27 and TRBJ1-1; tentative D call: TRBD1 (5 bases). V lost 6 bases, J lost 4 bases, and 21 bases lay in between. CDR1 MNHEY and CDR2 SMNVEV come from the germline V gene (reference sequence). The CDR3 is made up of 16 amino acids. The CDR3 DNA sequence: TGTGCCAGCAGCCTCGTGGGGCAGGGCGTTAGCACTGAAGCTTTCTTT. It encodes CASSLVGQGVSTEAFF.

The rearrangement joins TRBV27 to TRBJ2-5; D unclear. The CDR3 runs to 13 residues. In germline, CDR1 is MNHEY, CDR2 SMNVEV (reference sequence). Deletions cut 6 bases from V and 5 bases from J, with 13 bases between. In DNA form, the CDR3 reads TGTGCCAGCAGCCTCAATAAAGGGGAGACCCAGTACTTC. Translating gives CASSLNKGETQYF.

The rearrangement links TRBV27 to TRBJ1-1; D is perhaps TRBD1 (6 bases). V shed 2 bases and J shed 5 bases, with 12 bases lying between them. The CDR3 runs to 14 residues. Germline V gene data show CDR1 as MNHEY and CDR2 as SMNVEV (reference sequence). The CDR3 nucleotides are TGTGCCAGCAGTTTAGGGACACCCGTTACTGAAGCTTTCTTT. This sequence encodes CASSLGTPVTEAFF.

The V and J genes are TRBV3-1 (or the pseudogene TRBV3-2) and TRBJ2-2, with D hard to call. The germline V gene has CDR1 LGHDT and CDR2 YNNKEL (reference sequence). Between the trimmed V and J ends, which lost 5 bases and 5 bases, there was a span of 6 bases. The CDR3 consists of 12 residues. Here the CDR3 reads CASSGRTGELFF. CDR3 bases: TGTGCCAGCAGCGGACGAACCGGGGAGCTGTTTTTT.

This sequence joins TRBV11-2 and TRBJ1-3; 7 bases are shared with TRBD1. Germline V lookup: CDR1 SGHAT, CDR2 FQNNGV. V trimming: 2 bases; J trimming: 4 bases; junction bases outside the gene matches: 5. CDR3 length equals 15 residues. The CDR3 region is CASSLIQGSGNTIYF. In DNA, the CDR3 is TGTGCCAGCAGCTTAATACAGGGGTCCGGAAACACCATATATTTT.

The CDR3 bases are TGTGCCAGCAGCTTAGGAGGGGGCGTAAAGACTGAAGCTTTCTTT. Residues: CASSLGGGVKTEAFF. This chain joins TRBV7-8 and TRBJ1-1, with 7 positions matching TRBD1. This CDR3 comprises 15 residues. With V trimmed by 1 base and J by 5 bases, 7 bases remained unmatched. The V gene's germline CDR1 is SGHVS and CDR2 FQNEAQ.

V gene TRBV28 combines with J gene TRBJ2-2; 11 bases line up with TRBD2. This CDR3 contains 16 residues. Germline CDR1 MDHEN, CDR2 SYDVKM. V trimming: 6 bases; J trimming: 6 bases; junction bases outside the gene matches: 9. The CDR3 bases are TGTGCCAGCAGACTGAATAGCGGGGGGGCTGCCGGGGAGCTGTTTTTT. It codes for CASRLNSGGAAGELFF.

The chain recombines TRBV24-1 with TRBJ1-5; D is unresolved. CDR3 length: 13 amino acids. The germline V and J ends were trimmed by 1 base and 7 bases, with 7 bases remaining between them. Germline CDR1 is KGHDR and CDR2 is SFDVKD. DNA of the CDR3: TGTGCCACCAGTGATTTCTCCGGGCAGCCCCAGCATTTT. Protein product: CATSDFSGQPQHF.

The chain recombines TRBV24-1 with TRBJ2-7; D possibly uses TRBD1 or TRBD2 (5 bases each). Trimming removed 8 bases at V and 2 bases at J, with 18 bases between. The V gene's germline CDR1 is KGHDR and CDR2 SFDVKD. CDR3 length: 15 amino acids. The CDR3 region is CATTPTLPGPYEQYF. For the CDR3, the DNA is TGTGCCACCACCCCTACCTTACCGGGGCCCTACGAGCAGTACTTC.

V gene TRBV7-9 combines with J gene TRBJ2-1, with TRBD2 identical over 8 bases. J gave up 4 bases and V 6 bases, and 14 bases lay outside the gene matches. This CDR3 is built from 17 residues. Germline V gives CDR1 SEHNR, CDR2 FQNEAQ (reference sequence). The CDR3 spells CASRSPGLGLPYNEQFF. The CDR3 bases are TGTGCCAGCAGATCACCGGGACTAGGGCTCCCGTACAATGAGCAGTTCTTC.